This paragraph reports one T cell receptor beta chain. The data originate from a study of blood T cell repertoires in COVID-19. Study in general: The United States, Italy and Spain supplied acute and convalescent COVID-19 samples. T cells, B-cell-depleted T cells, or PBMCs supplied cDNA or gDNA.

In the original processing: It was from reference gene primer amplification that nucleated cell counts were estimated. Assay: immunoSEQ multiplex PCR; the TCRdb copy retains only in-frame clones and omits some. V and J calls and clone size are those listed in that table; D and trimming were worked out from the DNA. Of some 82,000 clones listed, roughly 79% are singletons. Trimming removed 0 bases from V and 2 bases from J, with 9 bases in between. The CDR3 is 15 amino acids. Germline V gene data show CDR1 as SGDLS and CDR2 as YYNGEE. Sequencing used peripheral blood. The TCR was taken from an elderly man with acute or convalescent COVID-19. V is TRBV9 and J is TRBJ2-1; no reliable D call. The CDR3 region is CASSVEGAPYNEQFF. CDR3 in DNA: TGTGCCAGCAGCGTAGAAGGAGCCCCCTACAATGAGCAGTTCTTC.